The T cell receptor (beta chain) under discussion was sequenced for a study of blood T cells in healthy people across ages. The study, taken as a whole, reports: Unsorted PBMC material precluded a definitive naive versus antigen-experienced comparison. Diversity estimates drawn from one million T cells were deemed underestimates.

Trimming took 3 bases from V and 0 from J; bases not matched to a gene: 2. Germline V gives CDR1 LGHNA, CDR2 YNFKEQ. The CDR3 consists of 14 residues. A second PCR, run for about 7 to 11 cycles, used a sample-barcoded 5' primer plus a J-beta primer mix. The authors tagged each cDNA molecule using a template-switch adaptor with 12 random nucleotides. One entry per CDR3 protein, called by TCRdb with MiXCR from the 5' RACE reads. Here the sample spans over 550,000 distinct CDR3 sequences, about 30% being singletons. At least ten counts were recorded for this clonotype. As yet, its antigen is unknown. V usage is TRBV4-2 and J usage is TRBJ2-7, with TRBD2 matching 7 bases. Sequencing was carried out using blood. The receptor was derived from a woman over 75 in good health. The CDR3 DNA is TGTGCCAGCAGCCAGGGGGGGATCTCCTACGAGCAGTACTTC. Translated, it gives CASSQGGISYEQYF.